Listed here are 30 T cell receptor beta chains from one sample, sequenced in a study of cytomegalovirus exposure and HLA in healthy donors. Method: immunoSEQ multiplex PCR; TCRdb's copy keeps in-frame clones and lacks some. Seen here are tens of thousands of clones, 90% to 95% observed once, and the top ten hold approximately 2%. Sequencing was done on a sample of PBMCs. Receptor source: a woman under 30 in good health and CMV-seronegative.

There are a few counts of this clone. This chain uses TRBV19 with TRBJ2-5, with D unclear. The CDR3 is 11 residues long. From germline, CDR1 is LNHDA and CDR2 SQIVND (reference sequence). V lost 4 bases and J 5 bases, leaving 5 bases between the germline ends. The CDR3 DNA sequence: TGTGCCAGTAGTAAGCTGGAGACCCAGTACTTC. Translation: CASSKLETQYF.

The chain has TRBV28 and TRBJ2-7; D possibly corresponds to TRBD1 (6 bases). The V and J ends lost 3 bases and 3 bases respectively, with 33 bases between them. Germline assignment: CDR1 MDHEN and CDR2 SYDVKM. The CDR3 is 21 residues long. CDR3 sequence reads: CASSFWVEGRINRERGYEQYF. The CDR3, as DNA: TGTGCCAGCAGTTTTTGGGTTGAGGGAAGAATTAACAGGGAAAGGGGCTACGAGCAGTACTTC.

Here the CDR3 DNA reads TGCGCCAGCAGCTTGTTAGGACAGGCCTCTCTCTCAAGCGGGGGGAACACTGAAGCTTTCTTT. Translating gives CASSLLGQASLSSGGNTEAFF. This rearrangement joins TRBV5-1 to TRBJ1-1; 7 positions agree with TRBD1. The trim removed 1 base at V and 1 base at J, leaving 22 bases unmatched. The CDR3 sequence is 21 residues long. CDR1 and CDR2 from the germline V gene are SGHRS and YFSETQ.

In its sample, this clone was seen a few times. Germline is not matched at one junction end, which may reflect a read error. This sequence joins TRBV7-7 and TRBJ2-5; 8 bases map to TRBD2. The germline V gene encodes CDR1 SSHAT and CDR2 FNYEAQ (reference sequence). The CDR3 runs 14 residues. This chain's CDR3 is CASNPGTSQETQYF. Here the CDR3 DNA reads TGTGCTAGCAACCCCGGGACTAGCCAAGAGACCCAGTACTTC.

This chain joins TRBV6-1 and TRBJ2-3; TRBD2 might be the D (6 bases). Trimming removed 2 bases at V and 3 bases at J, with 12 bases between. Per the germline V gene, CDR1 is MNHNS and CDR2 is SASEGT. The CDR3 is made up of 15 amino acids. For the CDR3, the DNA is TGTGCCAGCAGTGAATCGCGGGGAGCGACAGATACGCAGTATTTT. This gives the protein CASSESRGATDTQYF.

The chain couples TRBV7-9 to TRBJ2-3; 7 bases are a match to TRBD2. Trimming cost V 6 bases and J 1 base; bases outside gene matches: 7. Germline V gene lookup returns CDR1 SEHNR and CDR2 FQNEAQ (reference sequence). This CDR3 is 15 amino acids long. The CDR3 region has the DNA TGTGCCAGCAGTGGAAGCGGGATTGGCACAGATACGCAGTATTTT. Protein: CASSGSGIGTDTQYF.

This clone was detected once. This chain uses TRBV6-6 with TRBJ2-7; 11 nucleotides line up with TRBD1. Looked up from germline, CDR1 is MNHNY and CDR2 is SVGAGI (reference sequence). CDR3 length equals 14 residues. With V trimmed by 7 bases and J by 5 bases, 7 bases remained unmatched. DNA of the CDR3: TGTGCCAGCACCCGGGACAGGGGGTTCGACGAGCAGTACTTC. Protein: CASTRDRGFDEQYF.

This clone was seen a single time. CDR3 loop: CASTVGGLFNEQFF. CDR3 sequence (DNA): TGTGCCAGCACTGTCGGCGGGCTCTTCAATGAGCAGTTCTTC. This chain links TRBV5-6 with TRBJ2-1; TRBD2 is a possible D gene (5 bases). CDR3 length equals 14 residues. The V end lost 6 bases, the J end lost 6 bases, and 16 bases lay between the germline ends. Germline CDR1 is SGHDT and CDR2 is YYEEEE.

The chain links TRBV15 to TRBJ2-3, with TRBD2 identical over 7 bases. After removal of 10 bases from V and 2 bases from J, the junction contained 15 bases not matched to a gene. The CDR3 is made up of 16 amino acids. CDR1 LNHNV and CDR2 YYDKDF come from the germline V gene (reference sequence). CDR3 protein: CAIGGFSRMPTDTQYF. CDR3 in DNA: TGTGCCATCGGGGGGTTTTCGAGAATGCCCACAGATACGCAGTATTTT.

V and J are TRBV7-8 and TRBJ2-7; possible D gene TRBD2, 5 bases. V lost 4 bases to trimming and J lost 2 bases, with 9 bases between them. The CDR3 runs 13 residues. The germline V gene has CDR1 SGHVS and CDR2 FQNEAQ. CDR3 sequence (DNA): TGTGCCAGCAGCTCAAATAGCGCCTACGAGCAGTACTTC. Translated, it gives CASSSNSAYEQYF.

The chain links TRBV5-4 to TRBJ2-5; D is unresolved. The germline V gene encodes CDR1 SGHNT and CDR2 YYREEE (reference sequence). This CDR3 is 14 amino acids long. Trimming shortened V by 5 bases and J by 1 base, and 12 bases separated the two germline ends. The CDR3 region is CASRTRPGQETQYF. CDR3 in DNA: TGTGCCAGCAGAACTCGGCCGGGCCAAGAGACCCAGTACTTC.

The rearrangement uses TRBV28 and TRBJ2-7, with a possible D match to TRBD1 (7 bases). The CDR3 spans 16 residues. Germline CDR1 and CDR2: MDHEN and SYDVKM. V lost 6 bases and J lost 4, with 22 bases in between. This chain's CDR3 is CASSGPGEGASYEQYF. DNA for the CDR3: TGTGCCAGCAGCGGCCCGGGAGAGGGGGCCTCATACGAGCAGTACTTC.

J is TRBJ2-1 and V is TRBV7-2; D might be TRBD2 (6 bases). The germline V gene has CDR1 SGHTA and CDR2 FQGNSA. This CDR3 region has 12 residues. Trimming shortened V by 1 base and J by 10 bases, and 8 bases separated the two germline ends. CDR3 protein: CASSLDLAEQFF. CDR3 bases: TGTGCCAGCAGCTTAGACCTAGCGGAGCAGTTCTTC.

The CDR3 bases are TGTGCCAGCCGGGGGAGGTCCGACAGACCCTACGAGCAGTACTTC. Its translation: CASRGRSDRPYEQYF. The V gene is TRBV6-6, the J gene TRBJ2-7; D may be TRBD2 (6 bases). V lost 8 bases and J lost 2, with 19 bases in between. Looked up from germline, CDR1 is MNHNY and CDR2 is SVGAGI (reference sequence). The CDR3 contains 15 residues.

The chain joins TRBV7-9 to TRBJ2-1; D is uncertain. Trimming stripped 5 bases from V and 4 bases from J, with 12 bases between. CDR3 length equals 14 residues. Germline V lookup: CDR1 SEHNR, CDR2 FQNEAQ (reference sequence). CDR3 in DNA: TGTGCCAGCAGCGCTGTCCTAGAATACAATGAGCAGTTCTTC. Amino acids: CASSAVLEYNEQFF.

The V call is TRBV11-2, the J call TRBJ2-1; D perhaps matches TRBD2 (6 bases). The CDR3 consists of 15 residues. Trimming pared 1 base from V and 1 base from J, leaving 8 bases between. Germline CDR1 is SGHAT and CDR2 is FQNNGV. The CDR3 is CASSLVGGSYNEQFF. CDR3 in DNA: TGTGCCAGCAGCTTAGTGGGGGGTTCCTACAATGAGCAGTTCTTC.

This chain's CDR3 is CASSPLRASYEQYF. CDR3 DNA sequence: TGTGCCAGCAGCCCCCTGAGGGCCTCGTACGAGCAGTACTTC. The rearrangement uses TRBV5-6 and TRBJ2-7; possible D gene TRBD2, 5 bases. This CDR3 has 14 amino acids. Germline assignment: CDR1 SGHDT and CDR2 YYEEEE. V was cut by 4 bases and J by 4 bases, with 15 bases left in between.

The rearrangement links TRBV11-3 to TRBJ2-3; TRBD2 matches 9 bases. In germline, CDR1 is SGHNT, CDR2 YENEEA. V shed 0 bases, J shed 4 bases, and the junction held 5 bases outside the gene matches. CDR3 size: 16 residues. This chain's CDR3 is CASSLDLAGGADTQYF. For the CDR3, the DNA is TGTGCCAGCAGCTTAGATCTGGCGGGAGGGGCAGATACGCAGTATTTT.

The chain uses TRBV30 and TRBJ1-1, with TRBD1 matching 10 bases. The CDR3 extends over 13 amino acids. The ends lost 7 bases at V and 3 bases at J; junction bases unmatched: 5. Germline CDR1 GTSNPN, CDR2 SVGIG (reference sequence). CDR3 in amino acids: CALTGGMDTEAFF. CDR3 coding DNA: TGTGCCTTGACAGGGGGCATGGACACTGAAGCTTTCTTT. Variable domain in full (rest from reference TRBV30 and TRBJ1-1): SQTIHQWPATLVQPVGSPLSLECTVEGTSNPNLYWYRQAAGRGLQLLFYSVGIGQISSEVPQNLSASRPQDRQFILSSKKLLLSDSGFYLCALTGGMDTEAFFGQGTRLTVV.

The chain couples TRBV19 to TRBJ2-7; TRBD1 matches at 7 bases. J lost 6 bases, V lost 5 bases, and 10 bases had no gene match. The CDR3 spans 14 residues. CDR1 is LNHDA and CDR2 is SQIVND in the germline V gene (reference sequence). CDR3 in DNA: TGTGCCAGTAGTCCCAGGGACAGCGGATTCGAGCAGTACTTC. Translation: CASSPRDSGFEQYF.

V gene TRBV19 combines with J gene TRBJ2-2; 11 bases line up with TRBD2. Germline-derived CDR1 and CDR2 are LNHDA and SQIVND (reference sequence). CDR3 length equals 17 residues. V lost 2 bases to trimming and J lost 4 bases; unmatched junction nucleotides: 6. CDR3 sequence (DNA): TGTGCCAGTAGTATATTAGCGGGAGGGCCCGGCACCGGGGAGCTGTTTTTT. Its protein product is CASSILAGGPGTGELFF. Based on the CDR3 plus reference TRBV19 and TRBJ2-2, the full variable domain is DGGITQSPKYLFRKEGQNVTLSCEQNLNHDAMYWYRQDPGQGLRLIYYSQIVNDFQKGDIAEGYSVSREKKESFPLTVTSAQKNPTAFYLCASSILAGGPGTGELFFGEGSRLTVL.

This chain joins TRBV13 and TRBJ2-7, with D possibly matching TRBD2 (5 bases). The CDR3 sequence is 13 residues long. Germline lookup yields CDR1 PRHDT and CDR2 FYEKMQ (reference sequence). V was pared by 2 bases and J by 6 bases, with 11 bases between. DNA of the CDR3: TGTGCCAGCAGCTTAATGAGGGCTGGCGAGCAGTACTTC. It yields the protein CASSLMRAGEQYF.

This clone was detected only once. The rearrangement uses TRBV30 and TRBJ2-5, with TRBD1 identical over 7 bases. Germline assignment: CDR1 GTSNPN and CDR2 SVGIG (reference sequence). This CDR3 has 14 residues. The V and J ends lost 2 bases and 3 bases, in that order; junction bases with no gene match: 6. CDR3 in amino acids: CAWSPGTAKETQYF. The CDR3 coding sequence is TGTGCCTGGAGTCCCGGGACAGCGAAAGAGACCCAGTACTTC.

This clone came up once. The chain is built from TRBV5-1 and TRBJ1-3; D may be TRBD1 (6 bases). The ends were cut back, 4 bases at V and 4 bases at J, with 12 bases in the middle. Germline V gene data show CDR1 as SGHRS and CDR2 as YFSETQ. The CDR3 has 14 residues. CDR3 nucleotides: TGCGCCAGCAGCGTAACAGGGTACGGAAACACCATATATTTT. It specifies CASSVTGYGNTIYF. Drawing the rest from reference TRBV5-1 and TRBJ1-3, the complete variable domain is KAGVTQTPRYLIKTRGQQVTLSCSPISGHRSVSWYQQTPGQGLQFLFEYFSETQRNKGNFPGRFSGRQFSNSRSEMNVSTLELGDSALYLCASSVTGYGNTIYFGEGSWLTVV.

This clone is a singleton in its sample. V and J are TRBV27 and TRBJ1-5; 9 bases agree with TRBD1. Germline assignment: CDR1 MNHEY and CDR2 SMNVEV (reference sequence). With 6 bases clipped from V and 4 bases from J, the junction kept 7 bases outside the gene matches. The CDR3 covers 15 residues. CDR3 in DNA: TGTGCCAGCAGAGAGGGACAGGGCTATAATCAGCCCCAGCATTTT. This sequence encodes CASREGQGYNQPQHF.

The chain carries TRBV27 and TRBJ2-6, with D possibly TRBD1 on 6 matching bases. Between the trimmed V and J ends, which lost 5 bases and 3 bases, there was a span of 14 bases. The CDR3 totals 16 residues. CDR1 is MNHEY and CDR2 is SMNVEV in the germline V gene (reference sequence). In DNA, the CDR3 is TGTGCCAGCAGTCCCCAAGGGGGTTTTGGGGCCAACGTCCTGACTTTC. Protein product: CASSPQGGFGANVLTF.

J is TRBJ2-7 and V is TRBV27; the D is unclear. CDR3 length equals 13 residues. Trimming took 2 bases from V and 6 from J, leaving 11 bases between them. Germline V gene lookup returns CDR1 MNHEY and CDR2 SMNVEV (reference sequence). The CDR3 region has the DNA TGTGCCAGCAGTTTAACAGCCAGCTTCGAGCAGTACTTC. Protein: CASSLTASFEQYF.

The chain couples TRBV27 to TRBJ2-7; 8 positions agree with TRBD1. This CDR3 spans 15 amino acids. J lost 2 bases, V lost 7 bases, and 10 bases had no gene match. The germline gives CDR1 MNHEY, CDR2 SMNVEV (reference sequence). The CDR3 DNA sequence: TGTGCCAGCAATACGGGACAGGCCTTCGCCTACGAGCAGTACTTC. Amino acid sequence: CASNTGQAFAYEQYF.

The V call is TRBV2, the J call TRBJ2-5; D gene unclear. CDR1 is SNHLY, CDR2 FYNNEI, per germline. With 8 bases removed from V and 5 bases from J, the gap between germline ends came to 18 bases. CDR3 length equals 14 residues. The CDR3 DNA follows: TGTGCCAGCGGTGCGACGGCAGTGAGGGAGACCCAGTACTTC. Protein: CASGATAVRETQYF.

V gene TRBV19 combines with J gene TRBJ2-7, with no clear D. V lost 6 bases to trimming and J lost 4 bases, with 13 bases between them. There are 13 residues in the CDR3. Looked up from germline, CDR1 is LNHDA and CDR2 is SQIVND (reference sequence). CDR3 bases: TGTGCCAGTAGCCCGCGCGGTTCGTACGAGCAGTACTTC. Encoded protein: CASSPRGSYEQYF.